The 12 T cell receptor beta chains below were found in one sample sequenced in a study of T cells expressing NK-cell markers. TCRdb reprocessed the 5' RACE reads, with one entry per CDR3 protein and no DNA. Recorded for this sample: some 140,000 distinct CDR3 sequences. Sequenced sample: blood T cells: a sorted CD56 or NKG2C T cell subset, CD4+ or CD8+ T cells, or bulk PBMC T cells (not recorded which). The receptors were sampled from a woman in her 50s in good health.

The CDR3 sequence is CASSFGGVTQPQHF. V is TRBV27 and J is TRBJ1-5. The length of the CDR3 is 14 residues. Germline lookup yields CDR1 MNHEY and CDR2 SMNVEV (reference sequence).

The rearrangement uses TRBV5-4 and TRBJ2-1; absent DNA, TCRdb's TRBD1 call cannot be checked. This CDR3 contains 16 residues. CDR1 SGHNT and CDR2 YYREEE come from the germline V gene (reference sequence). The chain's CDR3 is CASSSSRDRAHNEQFF. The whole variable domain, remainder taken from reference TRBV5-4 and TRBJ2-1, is ETGVTQSPTHLIKTRGQQVTLRCSSQSGHNTVSWYQQALGQGPQFIFQYYREEENGRGNFPPRFSGLQFPNYSSELNVNALELDDSALYLCASSSSRDRAHNEQFFGPGTRLTVL.

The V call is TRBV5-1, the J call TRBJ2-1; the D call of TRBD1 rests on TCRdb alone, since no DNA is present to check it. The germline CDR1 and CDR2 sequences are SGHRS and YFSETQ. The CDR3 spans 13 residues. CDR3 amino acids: CASSLREYNEQFF.

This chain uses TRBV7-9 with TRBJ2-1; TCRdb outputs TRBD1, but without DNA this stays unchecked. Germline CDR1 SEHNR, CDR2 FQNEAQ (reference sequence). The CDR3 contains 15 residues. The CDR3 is CASSPDRGRYNEQFF.

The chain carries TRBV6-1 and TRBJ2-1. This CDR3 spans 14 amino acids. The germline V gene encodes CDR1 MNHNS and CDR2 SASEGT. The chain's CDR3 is CASRDRTVWYEQFF.

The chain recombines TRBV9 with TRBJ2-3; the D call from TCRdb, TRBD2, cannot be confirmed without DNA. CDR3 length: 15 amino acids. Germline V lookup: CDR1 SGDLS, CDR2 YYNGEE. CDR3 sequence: CASSVGLAGGDTQYF.

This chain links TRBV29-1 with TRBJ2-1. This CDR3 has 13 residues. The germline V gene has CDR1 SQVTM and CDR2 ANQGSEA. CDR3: CSGDRSSYNEQFF.

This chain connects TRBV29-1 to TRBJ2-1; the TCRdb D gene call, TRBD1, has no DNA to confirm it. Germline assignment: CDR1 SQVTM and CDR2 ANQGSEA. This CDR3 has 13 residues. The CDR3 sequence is CSVEDPLDREQFF.

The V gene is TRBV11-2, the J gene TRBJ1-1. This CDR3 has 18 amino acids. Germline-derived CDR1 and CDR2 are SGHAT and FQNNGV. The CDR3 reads CASSQDGGLHLANTEAFF.

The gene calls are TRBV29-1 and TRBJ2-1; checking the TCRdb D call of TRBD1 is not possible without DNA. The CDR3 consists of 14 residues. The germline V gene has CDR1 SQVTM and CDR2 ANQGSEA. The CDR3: CSIPDGTFPNEQFF.

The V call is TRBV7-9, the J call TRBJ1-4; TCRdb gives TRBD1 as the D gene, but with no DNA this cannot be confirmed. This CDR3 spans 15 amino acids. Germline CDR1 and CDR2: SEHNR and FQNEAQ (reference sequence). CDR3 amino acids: CASSSRQGVSEKLFF.

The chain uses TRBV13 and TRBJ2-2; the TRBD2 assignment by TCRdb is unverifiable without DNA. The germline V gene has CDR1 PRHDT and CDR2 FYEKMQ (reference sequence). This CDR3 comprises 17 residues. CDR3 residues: CASSTRPSGYLTGELFF.